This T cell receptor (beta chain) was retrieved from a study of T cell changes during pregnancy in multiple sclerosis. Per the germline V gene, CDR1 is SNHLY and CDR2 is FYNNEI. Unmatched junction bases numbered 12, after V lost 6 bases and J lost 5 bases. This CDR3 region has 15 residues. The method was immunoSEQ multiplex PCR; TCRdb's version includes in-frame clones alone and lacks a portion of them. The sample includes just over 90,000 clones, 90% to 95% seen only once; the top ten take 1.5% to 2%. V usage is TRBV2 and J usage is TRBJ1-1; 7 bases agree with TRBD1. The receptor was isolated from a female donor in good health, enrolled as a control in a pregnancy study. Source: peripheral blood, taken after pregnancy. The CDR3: CASSPNTGAGTEAFF. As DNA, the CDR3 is TGTGCCAGCAGCCCTAATACAGGGGCGGGGACTGAAGCTTTCTTT.